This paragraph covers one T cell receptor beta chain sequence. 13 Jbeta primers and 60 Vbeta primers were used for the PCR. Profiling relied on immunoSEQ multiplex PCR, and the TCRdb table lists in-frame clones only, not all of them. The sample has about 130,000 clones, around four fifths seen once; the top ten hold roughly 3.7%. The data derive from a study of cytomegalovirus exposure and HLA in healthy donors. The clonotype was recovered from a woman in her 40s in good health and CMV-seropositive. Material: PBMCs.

The DNA for the CDR3 is TGTGCCAGCAGCTTAGGTCTGGGACTCAATGGGGGAGAGACCCAGTACTTC. Translated, it gives CASSLGLGLNGGETQYF. V is TRBV5-6 and J is TRBJ2-5, with D maybe TRBD2 (6 bases). The germline V gene has CDR1 SGHDT and CDR2 YYEEEE. There are 17 residues in the CDR3. The germline V and J ends were trimmed by 2 bases and 4 bases, with 21 bases remaining between them.